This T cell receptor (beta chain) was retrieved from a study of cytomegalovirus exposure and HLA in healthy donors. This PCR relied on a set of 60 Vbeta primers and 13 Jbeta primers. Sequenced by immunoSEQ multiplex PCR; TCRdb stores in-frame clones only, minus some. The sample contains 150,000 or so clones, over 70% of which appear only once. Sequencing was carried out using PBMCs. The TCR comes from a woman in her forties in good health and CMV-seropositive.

CDR3 sequence (DNA): TGTGCCAGCAGTTTGAACAGGGGTTACGAGCAGTACTTC. Protein product: CASSLNRGYEQYF. The chain combines TRBV27 with TRBJ2-7; 7 nucleotides line up with TRBD1. The junction had 3 bases not matched to a gene; V was cut back by 3 bases and J by 4 bases. The CDR3 is 13 amino acids. Per the germline V gene, CDR1 is MNHEY and CDR2 is SMNVEV (reference sequence).